This TCR beta chain was retrieved from a study of CXCR3-negative and CXCR3-positive naive CD8 T cells. Every subset of CD8+ T cells was sorted in triplicate at hundreds of thousands of cells each. The authors gated naive CD8+ T cells as CD45RO-CCR7+CD27+CD95-. This CDR3 comprises 13 residues. The germline gives CDR1 SGHRS, CDR2 YFSETQ. Comment on this clonotype: Its antigen remains unknown.

Findings and limits, study-wide: Comparison of naive CXCR3-negative and CXCR3-positive cells revealed similar TRBV-TRBJ usage, while memory cells differed. The study found more hydrophobic TRB CDR3s in CXCR3-positive naive cells than in CXCR3-negative naive cells.

The authors prepared UMI-labeled TRB cDNA libraries by 5' RACE. TCRdb reprocessed the 5' RACE reads, with one entry per CDR3 protein and no DNA. This table holds approximately 48,000 distinct CDR3 sequences. The sequencing sample was made of naive CXCR3+ CD8+ T cells from blood. Subset meaning: CD45RO-CCR7+CD27+CD95- naive CD8+ T cells expressing CXCR3 (TNR3+). The gene calls are TRBV5-1 and TRBJ2-5. The TCR sequence derives from a human donor in good health. Some clones in this sample may be carry-over from other donors' samples. This CDR3 reads CASSLEGQETQYF.